The clone carrying this TCR beta chain was recorded at least ten times. The antigen is undetermined. Germline-derived CDR1 and CDR2 are MNHNS and SASEGT. The CDR3 runs 14 residues. Trimming cost V 4 bases and J 4 bases, with 14 bases left between them. Libraries used roughly 20,000 to 1,100,000 sorted naive CD8 T cells and 10%, 30% or 50% RNA input. Naive CD8 T cells underwent sorting with the CD8+CD4-CCR7+CD45RA+ definition. From the PCR reads, TCRdb called clonotypes with MiXCR, one entry per CDR3 protein. The table has about 640,000 distinct CDR3 sequences, just under 20% seen once. These data belong to a study of molecular identifiers for immune sequencing clone quantification. About the research overall: RNA from around 20,000 or 100,000 naive CD8 cells was split five ways in replicates, with four sequenced. Whole-study results and caveats: Beyond 20 RNA copies, clones held over 97% of effector molecules, compared with under 1% in naive cells.

The sequencing sample was made of naive CD8+ T cells from blood, with Jurkat cell RNA spiked in. Indicated subset: FACS-sorted CD8+CD4-CCR7+CD45RA+ naive T cells. This TCR derives from a human donor in good health. Some libraries in this study had Jurkat cell RNA spiked in. The chain employs TRBV6-1 and TRBJ2-7, with a tentative D call TRBD1 (6 bases). The CDR3 protein is CASSVMGASYEQYF. The CDR3, as DNA: TGTGCCAGCAGTGTAATGGGGGCCTCATACGAGCAGTACTTC.